This entry lists 18 T cell receptor beta chains sequenced from one sample in a study of cytomegalovirus exposure and HLA in healthy donors. PCR primers comprised 60 Vbeta and 13 Jbeta primers. The assay was immunoSEQ multiplex PCR, and TCRdb's table has in-frame clones only and misses some. The table includes about 180,000 clones, about 82% detected once. The sample was PBMCs. The receptors shown here come from a male donor in good health and CMV-seronegative.

This clone was seen just once. The rearrangement uses TRBV7-6 and TRBJ2-7; D is possibly TRBD2 (6 bases). Germline assignment: CDR1 SGHVS and CDR2 FNYEAQ. Trimming stripped 5 bases from V and 0 bases from J, with 14 bases between. This CDR3 has 15 amino acids. CDR3 amino acids: CASSIRVGGSYEQYF. Here the CDR3 DNA reads TGTGCCAGCAGCATCAGGGTCGGGGGCTCCTACGAGCAGTACTTC.

This clone was seen only once. The chain has TRBV6-1 and TRBJ2-7, with 7 bases matching TRBD2. The CDR3 length is 14 residues. Trimming at V came to 2 bases and at J to 1 base, leaving 2 bases not matched to a gene. Germline values: CDR1 MNHNS, CDR2 SASEGT. The CDR3 protein is CASSERGESYEQYF. The CDR3 DNA is TGTGCCAGCAGTGAACGGGGGGAATCCTACGAGCAGTACTTC.

This rearrangement joins TRBV20-1 to TRBJ1-1; D unclear. The ends were cut back, 6 bases at V and 7 bases at J, with 6 bases in the middle. The CDR3 covers 9 residues. Germline V gives CDR1 DFQATT, CDR2 SNEGSKA (reference sequence). CDR3 nucleotides: TGCAGTGCCGGGGATGAAGCTTTCTTT. It is translated as CSAGDEAFF.

The chain recombines TRBV7-6 with TRBJ2-1, with D hard to call. The V gene lost 0 bases and the J gene lost 7 bases, with 10 bases spanning the gap. CDR3 length: 14 amino acids. The germline V gene encodes CDR1 SGHVS and CDR2 FNYEAQ. The CDR3 region has the DNA TGTGCCAGCAGCTTAGCTCCGGGTTCAAATGAGCAGTTCTTC. Translating gives CASSLAPGSNEQFF.

The chain couples TRBV28 to TRBJ2-3, with D perhaps matching TRBD2 (5 bases). The CDR3 consists of 13 residues. V was clipped by 9 bases and J by 3 bases, with 13 bases between them. Germline lookup yields CDR1 MDHEN and CDR2 SYDVKM. The CDR3 DNA reads TGTGCCAGTATGGTGGGAGCGACAGATACGCAGTATTTT. Residues: CASMVGATDTQYF. The full variable domain, with the rest looked up from reference TRBV28 and TRBJ2-3, is DVKVTQSSRYLVKRTGEKVFLECVQDMDHENMFWYRQDPGLGLRLIYFSYDVKMKEKGDIPEGYSVSREKKERFSLILESASTNQTSMYLCASMVGATDTQYFGPGTRLTVL.

In its sample, this clone was seen a few times. In the same sample, other DNA sequences code for this CDR3. This chain connects TRBV5-1 to TRBJ1-1; D is unresolved. The CDR3 runs to 13 residues. Germline V gives CDR1 SGHRS, CDR2 YFSETQ. V shed 0 bases and J shed 3 bases, with 6 bases lying between them. Here the CDR3 DNA reads TGCGCCAGCAGCTTGGCCCGGGACACTGAAGCTTTCTTT. Translating gives CASSLARDTEAFF.

The chain couples TRBV2 to TRBJ1-5, with D possibly TRBD1 on 6 matching bases. Germline values: CDR1 SNHLY, CDR2 FYNNEI. This CDR3 region has 14 residues. V dropped 3 bases and J dropped 5 bases, with 11 bases sitting between them. The CDR3 DNA sequence: TGTGCCAGCAGTGAGCGGGGGGCAGATCAGCCCCAGCATTTT. Translated, it gives CASSERGADQPQHF.

This clone has just a few counts. V is TRBV5-6 and J is TRBJ1-2; D gene ambiguous. Trimming shortened V by 4 bases and J by 4 bases, and 11 bases separated the two germline ends. Germline V lookup: CDR1 SGHDT, CDR2 YYEEEE. CDR3 length: 13 amino acids. CDR3 amino acids: CASSPDNGYGYTF. CDR3 sequence (DNA): TGTGCCAGCAGCCCTGACAACGGCTATGGCTACACCTTC.

This rearrangement joins TRBV5-1 to TRBJ2-5, with a tentative D call TRBD1 (6 bases). The CDR3 has 21 amino acids. Germline V gene data show CDR1 as SGHRS and CDR2 as YFSETQ. Trimming left V 1 base short and J 4 bases short, with 32 bases between. The DNA of the CDR3 is TGCGCCAGCAGCTTGACTGTAACGGGGCGAGGGGGACGGGTCTCGGGAGAGACCCAGTACTTC. Protein sequence: CASSLTVTGRGGRVSGETQYF.

V usage is TRBV18 and J usage is TRBJ2-5; D gene uncertain. The CDR3 contains 14 residues. Germline CDR1 and CDR2: KGHSH and LQKENI. V lost 0 bases and J lost 4, with 9 bases in between. CDR3 coding DNA: TGTGCCAGCTCACCACCGGATGGGCGAGAGACCCAGTACTTC. It codes for CASSPPDGRETQYF.

This chain uses TRBV2 with TRBJ1-1; D possibly corresponds to TRBD1 (5 bases). This CDR3 is built from 14 residues. The germline CDR1 and CDR2 sequences are SNHLY and FYNNEI. V was clipped by 6 bases and J by 0 bases, with 11 bases between them. The CDR3 region has the DNA TGTGCCAGCAGAATCCGGGACTTGAACACTGAAGCTTTCTTT. Translation: CASRIRDLNTEAFF.

The rearrangement joins TRBV7-3 to TRBJ2-1; unclear D gene. With 8 bases removed from V and 2 bases from J, the gap between germline ends came to 10 bases. CDR3 length: 13 amino acids. Germline V CDR1 and CDR2: SGHTA, FQGTGA. CDR3 DNA sequence: TGTGCCAGCGCGATGGTCCCCTACAATGAGCAGTTCTTC. Its translation is CASAMVPYNEQFF.

This sequence joins TRBV7-2 and TRBJ1-2, with a weak D call TRBD1 (5 bases). The germline gives CDR1 SGHTA, CDR2 FQGNSA. Trimming took 0 bases from V and 0 from J, leaving 11 bases between them. CDR3 size: 16 residues. CDR3 loop: CASSLAVGEANYGYTF. The CDR3 DNA is TGTGCCAGCAGCTTAGCTGTGGGGGAGGCTAACTATGGCTACACCTTC.

V and J are TRBV28 and TRBJ2-5; 8 bases are shared with TRBD1. There are 16 residues in the CDR3. V lost 4 bases, J lost 2 bases, and 9 bases stayed unmatched. Germline CDR1 and CDR2: MDHEN and SYDVKM. CDR3 loop: CASSSGADRGQETQYF. CDR3 bases: TGTGCCAGCAGTTCAGGGGCCGACAGGGGTCAAGAGACCCAGTACTTC.

J is TRBJ2-1 and V is TRBV5-1, with 13 bases lining up with TRBD2. In germline, CDR1 is SGHRS, CDR2 YFSETQ. The CDR3 totals 17 residues. V dropped 0 bases and J dropped 4; count of bases not matched to a gene: 4. In DNA form, the CDR3 reads TGCGCCAGCAGCTTGGGGGGGACTAGCGGGGCATACAATGAGCAGTTCTTC. It specifies CASSLGGTSGAYNEQFF. Full variable domain (remainder filled in from reference TRBV5-1 and TRBJ2-1): KAGVTQTPRYLIKTRGQQVTLSCSPISGHRSVSWYQQTPGQGLQFLFEYFSETQRNKGNFPGRFSGRQFSNSRSEMNVSTLELGDSALYLCASSLGGTSGAYNEQFFGPGTRLTVL.

The chain employs TRBV9 and TRBJ2-3, with a possible D match to TRBD1 (6 bases). Germline values: CDR1 SGDLS, CDR2 YYNGEE. CDR3 length equals 16 residues. V was pared by 4 bases and J by 4 bases, with 19 bases between. The CDR3 sequence is CASSRGQGQDADTQYF. The CDR3 bases are TGTGCCAGCAGCCGAGGCCAGGGACAAGACGCAGATACGCAGTATTTT.

This chain joins TRBV12-5 and TRBJ2-3; D may be TRBD1 (5 bases). The CDR3 sequence is 15 residues long. Trimming pared 1 base from V and 2 bases from J, leaving 10 bases between. Germline V gene sequence: CDR1 LGHNT, CDR2 FRNRAP. DNA for the CDR3: TGTGCTAGTGGTTTGGGCCGACAGAACACAGATACGCAGTATTTT. Its translation is CASGLGRQNTDTQYF. The whole variable domain, filled in from reference TRBV12-5 and TRBJ2-3, reads DARVTQTPRHKVTEMGQEVTMRCQPILGHNTVFWYRQTMMQGLELLAYFRNRAPLDDSGMPKDRFSAEMPDATLATLKIQPSEPRDSAVYFCASGLGRQNTDTQYFGPGTRLTVL.

The gene calls are TRBV4-2 and TRBJ2-1, with 12 nucleotides matching TRBD2. The CDR3 loop spans 16 amino acids. CDR1 is LGHNA, CDR2 YNFKEQ, per germline. With V trimmed by 4 bases and J by 7 bases, 8 bases remained unmatched. The CDR3 nucleotides are TGTGCCAGCAGCCCTCAAGGACTAGCGGGGCCAAATGAGCAGTTCTTC. Protein sequence: CASSPQGLAGPNEQFF.